This T cell receptor beta chain was identified during a study of cytotoxic CD8 clonotypes in ibrutinib-treated CLL. The wider study: An average of roughly 250,000 productive templates and 80,000 to 95,000 productive rearrangements was obtained per sample. Study-level findings and limits: Age-matched healthy donor levels were exceeded by baseline clonality, which tracked circulating CD8+ T-cell counts.

This CDR3 is built from 13 residues. Germline assignment: CDR1 LNHDA and CDR2 SQIVND (reference sequence). Trimming took 5 bases from V and 3 from J, leaving 11 bases between them. With respect to this clone: Its antigen is not known.

The TCR beta libraries used approximately 2 micrograms of genomic DNA that came from cryopreserved PBMCs. Produced via immunoSEQ multiplex PCR; TCRdb's table is partial and in-frame only. The sample consists of 300,000 to 350,000 clones, almost 80% of them appearing once. This clonotype was obtained from a human donor with chronic lymphocytic leukemia. Sequenced here: PBMCs, sampled before ibrutinib treatment. The rearrangement joins TRBV19 to TRBJ2-7; D is possibly TRBD2 (5 bases). The CDR3 region is CASSYSAGYEQYF. The CDR3 nucleotides are TGTGCCAGTAGTTATTCGGCGGGCTACGAGCAGTACTTC.